The 32 T cell receptor beta chains listed next were all sequenced from one sample in a study of radiotherapy plus CTLA-4 blockade in lung cancer. Clones were read by immunoSEQ multiplex PCR, and TCRdb kept only the in-frame ones, dropping some. The sample includes 55,000 to 70,000 clones, over 75% seen only once; the top ten take approximately 16%. The sequencing used peripheral blood, collected from a patient treated with radiotherapy plus ipilimumab. The source of these receptors is a human donor with non-small cell lung cancer who had a complete response to radiotherapy plus ipilimumab.

DNA of the CDR3: TGTGCCAGCAGCTTCGGGGGAGCGAACACCGGGGAGCTGTTTTTT. It translates to CASSFGGANTGELFF. The chain couples TRBV7-9 to TRBJ2-2, with a weak D call TRBD2 (6 bases). V gave up 3 bases and J gave up 0 bases, with 8 bases separating them. CDR1 SEHNR and CDR2 FQNEAQ come from the germline V gene (reference sequence). The CDR3 contains 15 residues.

This sequence joins TRBV6-1 and TRBJ2-1, with TRBD1 matching over 11 bases. Germline V gives CDR1 MNHNS, CDR2 SASEGT. With 7 bases clipped from V and 9 bases from J, the junction kept 8 bases outside the gene matches. This CDR3 spans 14 amino acids. The CDR3 loop reads CASTPGQGEGEQFF. DNA of the CDR3: TGTGCCAGCACCCCGGGACAGGGGGAGGGTGAGCAGTTCTTC.

The gene calls are TRBV9 and TRBJ1-1; D gene ambiguous. CDR1 is SGDLS and CDR2 is YYNGEE in the germline V gene. CDR3 length: 14 residues. The V gene lost 0 bases and the J gene lost 0 bases, with 6 bases spanning the gap. CDR3 loop: CASSVASMNTEAFF. DNA of the CDR3: TGTGCCAGCAGCGTAGCTAGTATGAACACTGAAGCTTTCTTT.

The chain carries TRBV5-1 and TRBJ2-7; 16 bases map to TRBD2. Germline V CDR1 and CDR2: SGHRS, YFSETQ. V lost 3 bases, J lost 4 bases, and 16 bases stayed unmatched. The CDR3 spans 20 residues. The CDR3 nucleotides are TGCGCCAGCAGCTCAGCTCCGGGACTAGCGGGAGGGCATTTTAAGTACGAGCAGTACGTC. It encodes CASSSAPGLAGGHFKYEQYV.

The chain couples TRBV5-4 to TRBJ2-1; unclear D gene. From germline, CDR1 is SGHNT and CDR2 YYREEE (reference sequence). V lost 0 bases and J lost 6, with 7 bases in between. The CDR3 length is 13 residues. The CDR3 nucleotides are TGTGCCAGCAGCTTGGCCGGGTCCAATGAGCAGTTCTTC. It yields the protein CASSLAGSNEQFF.

This clone was seen only once. The V gene is TRBV11-3, the J gene TRBJ1-1, with D tentatively TRBD1 (5 bases). CDR1 and CDR2 from the germline V gene are SGHNT and YENEEA. The length of the CDR3 is 13 residues. The V and J ends lost 5 bases and 4 bases respectively, with 11 bases between them. The CDR3 region has the DNA TGTGCCAGCAGCCACCGCGGGGGCACTGAAGCTTTCTTT. Translation: CASSHRGGTEAFF.

The chain couples TRBV30 to TRBJ2-5; 9 nucleotides align to TRBD2. Germline CDR1 and CDR2: GTSNPN and SVGIG (reference sequence). The length of the CDR3 is 17 residues. Trimming cost V 0 bases and J 6 bases; bases outside gene matches: 14. The CDR3 sequence is CAWSVQGSSGGRKTQYF. Written as DNA, the CDR3 is TGTGCCTGGAGTGTACAAGGGAGTAGCGGGGGCCGAAAGACCCAGTACTTC.

The CDR3 sequence is CASSWGGAGAIDEQFF. CDR3 in DNA: TGTGCCAGCAGTTGGGGTGGCGCGGGAGCCATCGATGAGCAGTTCTTC. V and J are TRBV6-5 and TRBJ2-1; 7 bases are shared with TRBD2. Per germline, CDR1 MNHEY and CDR2 SVGAGI. The CDR3 consists of 16 residues. V lost 4 bases and J lost 8; bases outside the gene matches: 14.

The chain combines TRBV29-1 with TRBJ1-2, with unresolved D. With 0 bases removed from V and 6 bases from J, the gap between germline ends came to 11 bases. The CDR3 extends over 13 amino acids. Germline V gene sequence: CDR1 SQVTM, CDR2 ANQGSEA. The CDR3 sequence is CSVEDAGSNGYTF. For the CDR3, the DNA is TGCAGCGTTGAAGATGCGGGGAGTAATGGCTACACCTTC. Based on the CDR3 plus reference TRBV29-1 and TRBJ1-2, the full variable domain is SAVISQKPSRDICQRGTSLTIQCQVDSQVTMMFWYRQQPGQSLTLIATANQGSEATYESGFVIDKFPISRPNLTFSTLTVSNMSPEDSSIYLCSVEDAGSNGYTFGSGTRLTVV.

The chain joins TRBV27 to TRBJ2-1, with D possibly matching TRBD2 (6 bases). CDR3 length: 12 amino acids. The ends were cut back, 6 bases at V and 8 bases at J, with 11 bases in the middle. Germline V lookup: CDR1 MNHEY, CDR2 SMNVEV (reference sequence). CDR3 DNA: TGTGCCAGCAGCCCGACTAGTTATGAGCAGTTCTTC. Protein product: CASSPTSYEQFF.

The chain links TRBV11-3 to TRBJ2-2; 7 nucleotides match TRBD1. CDR1 SGHNT and CDR2 YENEEA come from the germline V gene. V dropped 6 bases and J dropped 1; count of bases not matched to a gene: 5. The CDR3 runs to 15 residues. The CDR3 region is CASRKTGRNTGELFF. The CDR3 nucleotides read TGTGCCAGCAGAAAGACAGGGCGGAACACCGGGGAGCTGTTTTTT. Full variable domain (rest looked up from reference TRBV11-3 and TRBJ2-2): EAGVVQSPRYKIIEKKQPVAFWCNPISGHNTLYWYLQNLGQGPELLIRYENEEAVDDSQLPKDRFSAERLKGVDSTLKIQPAELGDSAVYLCASRKTGRNTGELFFGEGSRLTVL.

The chain uses TRBV6-4 and TRBJ2-1; 13 bases line up with TRBD2. The V and J ends lost 2 bases and 4 bases, in that order; junction bases with no gene match: 2. CDR3 length: 16 amino acids. The germline gives CDR1 MRHNA, CDR2 SNTAGT. The CDR3 here is CASSDQGLAGYNEQFF. The CDR3 DNA sequence: TGTGCCAGCAGTGACCAGGGACTAGCGGGGTACAATGAGCAGTTCTTC.

The chain combines TRBV14 with TRBJ1-2, with 11 positions matching TRBD1. The germline V gene has CDR1 SGHDN and CDR2 FVKESK. The CDR3 has 18 amino acids. With V trimmed by 4 bases and J by 6 bases, 16 bases remained unmatched. CDR3 nucleotide sequence: TGTGCCAGCAGCCTTATTACCCCGGGACAGGGGGTGGTACATGGCTACACCTTC. Translated: CASSLITPGQGVVHGYTF.

The chain carries TRBV10-1 and TRBJ2-1, with D unresolved. Deletions cut 0 bases from V and 7 bases from J, with 10 bases between. This CDR3 comprises 14 residues. Germline assignment: CDR1 WNHNN and CDR2 SYGVQD (reference sequence). The CDR3 reads CASSESQASNEQFF. The DNA for the CDR3 is TGCGCCAGCAGTGAGTCGCAGGCCTCGAATGAGCAGTTCTTC.

The chain has TRBV6-5 and TRBJ1-5, with a possible D match to TRBD1 (6 bases). Trimming stripped 6 bases from V and 2 bases from J, with 11 bases between. Germline CDR1 reads MNHEY; CDR2 reads SVGAGI. The CDR3 loop spans 14 amino acids. The CDR3 loop is CASSLQGGNQPQHF. The CDR3 DNA reads TGTGCCAGCAGCCTACAGGGAGGCAATCAGCCCCAGCATTTT.

The chain employs TRBV7-9 and TRBJ2-1; 8 nucleotides line up with TRBD2. CDR1 is SEHNR and CDR2 is FQNEAQ in the germline V gene (reference sequence). The CDR3 has 15 residues. The ends lost 0 bases at V and 7 bases at J; junction bases unmatched: 5. The CDR3 bases are TGTGCCAGCAGCTTAGCCGGGAGGGCCGGAAATGAGCAGTTCTTC. It encodes CASSLAGRAGNEQFF. The variable domain in full, with the rest retrieved from reference TRBV7-9 and TRBJ2-1, is DTGVSQNPRHKITKRGQNVTFRCDPISEHNRLYWYRQTLGQGPEFLTYFQNEAQLEKSRLLSDRFSAERPKGSFSTLEIQRTEQGDSAMYLCASSLAGRAGNEQFFGPGTRLTVL.

This clone was seen just once. V gene TRBV19 combines with J gene TRBJ2-2; TRBD2 aligns across 10 bases. The CDR3 is 17 residues long. V lost 8 bases, J lost 5 bases, and 14 bases stayed unmatched. CDR1 and CDR2 (germline): LNHDA, SQIVND (reference sequence). The CDR3 protein is CASGKSSGGMRTGELFF. CDR3 DNA sequence: TGTGCCAGTGGAAAATCTAGCGGGGGTATGAGGACCGGGGAGCTGTTTTTT.

The chain employs TRBV7-2 and TRBJ1-5; D might be TRBD1 (5 bases). CDR1 and CDR2 (germline): SGHTA, FQGNSA. V shed 9 bases and J shed 3 bases, with 18 bases lying between them. This CDR3 region has 15 residues. The CDR3 bases are TGTGCCAGTGCCACGGGAGGGGACTACAATCAGCCCCAGCATTTT. Translating it yields CASATGGDYNQPQHF.

This sequence joins TRBV5-1 and TRBJ1-1; no definite D call. Between the trimmed V and J ends, which lost 2 bases and 0 bases, there was a span of 2 bases. The CDR3 is 12 amino acids. Germline lookup yields CDR1 SGHRS and CDR2 YFSETQ. The CDR3 here is CASSFMNTEAFF. The CDR3 nucleotides are TGCGCCAGCAGCTTTATGAACACTGAAGCTTTCTTT.

V gene TRBV28 combines with J gene TRBJ1-4; 11 bases are a match to TRBD1. V lost 5 bases to trimming and J lost 5 bases; unmatched junction nucleotides: 7. Looked up from germline, CDR1 is MDHEN and CDR2 is SYDVKM. The CDR3 is 16 residues long. In DNA, the CDR3 is TGTGCCAGCAGTCGGACAGGGGGCTCCGCGAATGAAAAACTGTTTTTT. Amino acids: CASSRTGGSANEKLFF.

This chain uses TRBV5-1 with TRBJ2-5; 8 bases are shared with TRBD1. V shed 4 bases and J 5 bases; nucleotides not matched to a gene: 13. Germline-derived CDR1 and CDR2 are SGHRS and YFSETQ. This CDR3 is built from 16 residues. CDR3: CASSPGTSGGGETQYF. The CDR3 DNA sequence: TGCGCCAGCAGCCCCGGGACCTCAGGGGGCGGGGAGACCCAGTACTTC.

This chain joins TRBV6-5 and TRBJ2-1; TRBD2 matches 9 bases. The CDR3 runs to 15 residues. The germline gives CDR1 MNHEY, CDR2 SVGAGI. The J segment lost 3 bases and the V segment lost 2 bases, leaving 2 bases of the junction unmatched. The DNA of the CDR3 is TGTGCCAGCAGTTACGGGACTAGCAACTACAATGAGCAGTTCTTC. It encodes CASSYGTSNYNEQFF.

This chain uses TRBV5-4 with TRBJ2-1; D remains unclear. Trimming removed 0 bases from V and 9 bases from J, with 10 bases in between. The CDR3 contains 13 residues. Germline V CDR1 and CDR2: SGHNT, YYREEE (reference sequence). In DNA form, the CDR3 reads TGTGCCAGCAGCTTGGACCCTGCCGGTGAGCAGTTCTTC. It is translated as CASSLDPAGEQFF.

The chain is built from TRBV7-2 and TRBJ2-7; 13 bases agree with TRBD2. J was trimmed by 6 bases and V by 5 bases; bases with no gene match: 4. CDR3 size: 14 residues. CDR1 is SGHTA and CDR2 is FQGNSA in the germline V gene. The CDR3 here is CASSPGLAGAEQYV. The CDR3 nucleotides read TGTGCCAGCAGCCCCGGACTAGCGGGAGCCGAGCAGTACGTC.

The V gene is TRBV27, the J gene TRBJ1-2; a weak D match, TRBD1 (6 bases). The V gene lost 4 bases and the J gene lost 3 bases, with 15 bases spanning the gap. Germline V gene lookup returns CDR1 MNHEY and CDR2 SMNVEV (reference sequence). This CDR3 has 15 amino acids. The DNA for the CDR3 is TGTGCCAGCAGTTCAGAAGGACAGATCCACTATGGCTACACCTTC. It is translated as CASSSEGQIHYGYTF.

The chain uses TRBV7-2 and TRBJ1-2; D is uncertain. The CDR3 consists of 14 residues. Trimming removed 0 bases at V and 14 bases at J, with 19 bases between. Germline V gene lookup returns CDR1 SGHTA and CDR2 FQGNSA. CDR3 amino acids: CASSLAPQSGPETF. In nucleotides, the CDR3 is TGTGCCAGCAGCTTAGCCCCCCAGAGCGGACCGGAAACCTTC. Based on the CDR3 plus reference TRBV7-2 and TRBJ1-2, the full variable domain is GAGVSQSPSNKVTEKGKDVELRCDPISGHTALYWYRQSLGQGLEFLIYFQGNSAPDKSGLPSDRFSAERTGGSVSTLTIQRTQQEDSAVYLCASSLAPQSGPETFGSGTRLTVV.

The CDR3 loop is CASSRGTSSGNTIYF. The CDR3 region has the DNA TGTGCCAGCTCACGTGGGACAAGCTCTGGAAACACCATATATTTT. The rearrangement uses TRBV18 and TRBJ1-3; D might be TRBD1 (6 bases). The CDR3 runs 15 residues. V gave up 4 bases and J gave up 0 bases, with 10 bases separating them. From germline, CDR1 is KGHSH and CDR2 LQKENI.

This chain uses TRBV28 with TRBJ2-5; D may be TRBD2 (5 bases). This CDR3 contains 14 residues. The V gene's germline CDR1 is MDHEN and CDR2 SYDVKM. Deletions cut 5 bases from V and 1 base from J, with 11 bases between. The CDR3 DNA is TGTGCCAGCAGTCAAGGACTTTCCCAAGAGACCCAGTACTTC. Translation gives CASSQGLSQETQYF.

This chain joins TRBV11-3 and TRBJ2-3; D not resolved. Trimming stripped 1 base from V and 0 bases from J, with 5 bases between. The germline V gene encodes CDR1 SGHNT and CDR2 YENEEA. This CDR3 has 14 residues. This CDR3 reads CASSLVTSTDTQYF. DNA of the CDR3: TGTGCCAGCAGCTTAGTTACTAGCACAGATACGCAGTATTTT.

The chain combines TRBV18 with TRBJ2-4; D may be TRBD2 (6 bases). The ends were cut back, 1 base at V and 0 bases at J, with 10 bases in the middle. CDR3 length: 16 residues. Germline V lookup: CDR1 KGHSH, CDR2 LQKENI. CDR3 region: CASSPQAGGAKNIQYF. The CDR3, as DNA: TGTGCCAGCTCACCACAGGCCGGGGGAGCCAAAAACATTCAGTACTTC. The whole variable domain, filled in from reference TRBV18 and TRBJ2-4, reads NAGVMQNPRHLVRRRGQEARLRCSPMKGHSHVYWYRQLPEEGLKFMVYLQKENIIDESGMPKERFSAEFPKEGPSILRIQQVVRGDSAAYFCASSPQAGGAKNIQYFGAGTRLSVL.

V usage is TRBV19 and J usage is TRBJ2-1; 13 bases map to TRBD2. Germline CDR1 is LNHDA and CDR2 is SQIVND (reference sequence). J was trimmed by 7 bases and V by 4 bases; bases with no gene match: 4. The CDR3 runs 15 residues. The CDR3 is CASSTRTSGRNEQFF. The CDR3 DNA follows: TGTGCCAGTAGTACACGGACTAGCGGGAGAAATGAGCAGTTCTTC.

The CDR3 sequence is CASSPGQGLQGYTF. The CDR3 DNA follows: TGCGCCAGCAGCCCGGGACAGGGACTACAAGGCTACACCTTC. V gene TRBV4-3 combines with J gene TRBJ1-2; 9 positions match TRBD1. V dropped 4 bases and J dropped 8; count of bases not matched to a gene: 8. Germline V CDR1 and CDR2: LGHNA, YSLEER. The CDR3 length is 14 residues.